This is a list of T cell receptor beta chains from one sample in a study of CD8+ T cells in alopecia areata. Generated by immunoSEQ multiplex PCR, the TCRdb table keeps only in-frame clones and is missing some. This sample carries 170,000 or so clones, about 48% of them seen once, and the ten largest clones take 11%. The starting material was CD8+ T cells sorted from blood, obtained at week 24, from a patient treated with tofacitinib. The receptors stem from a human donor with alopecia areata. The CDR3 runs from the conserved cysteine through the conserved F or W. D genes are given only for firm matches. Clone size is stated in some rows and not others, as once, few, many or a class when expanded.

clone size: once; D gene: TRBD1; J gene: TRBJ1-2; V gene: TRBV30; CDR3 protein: CAWSFGTEGYTF; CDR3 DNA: TGTGCCTGGAGTTTTGGGACAGAAGGCTACACCTTC
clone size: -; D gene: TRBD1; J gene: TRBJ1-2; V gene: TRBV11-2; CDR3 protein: CASSSGWTGGDYGYTF; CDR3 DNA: TGTGCCAGCAGCTCTGGGTGGACAGGGGGAGACTATGGCTACACCTTC
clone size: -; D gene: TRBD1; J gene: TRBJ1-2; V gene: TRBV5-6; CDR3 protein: CASSLQGNGYTF; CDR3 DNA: TGTGCCAGCAGCTTACAGGGGAATGGCTACACCTTC
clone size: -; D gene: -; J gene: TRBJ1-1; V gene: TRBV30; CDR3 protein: CAWSDVGVGTEAFF; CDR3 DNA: TGTGCCTGGAGTGACGTAGGGGTTGGCACTGAAGCTTTCTTT
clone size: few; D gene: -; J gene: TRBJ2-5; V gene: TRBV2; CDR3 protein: CASAWTEETQYF; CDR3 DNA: TGTGCCTCAGCCTGGACTGAAGAGACCCAGTACTTC
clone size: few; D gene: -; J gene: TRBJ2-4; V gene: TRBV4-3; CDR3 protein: CASSQGSRATQYF; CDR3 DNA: TGCGCCAGCAGCCAGGGGTCCAGGGCAACTCAGTACTTC
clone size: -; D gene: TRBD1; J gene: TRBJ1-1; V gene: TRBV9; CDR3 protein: CASSPSGQGNTEAFF; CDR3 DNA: TGTGCCAGCAGCCCATCAGGACAGGGGAACACTGAAGCTTTCTTT
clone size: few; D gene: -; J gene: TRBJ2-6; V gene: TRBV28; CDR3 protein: CASSPNPVSGANVLTF; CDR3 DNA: TGTGCCAGCAGCCCCAACCCGGTCTCTGGGGCCAACGTCCTGACTTTC
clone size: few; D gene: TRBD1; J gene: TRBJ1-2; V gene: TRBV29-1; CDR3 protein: CSVESTGGDYGYTF; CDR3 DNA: TGCAGCGTCGAGAGTACAGGGGGCGACTATGGCTACACCTTC
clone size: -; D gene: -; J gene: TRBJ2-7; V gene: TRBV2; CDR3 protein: CASFQTDSYEQYF; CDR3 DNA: TGTGCCAGCTTTCAGACGGACTCCTACGAGCAGTACTTC
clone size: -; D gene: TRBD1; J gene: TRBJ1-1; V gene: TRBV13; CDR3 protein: CASSLTGGRLDTEAFF; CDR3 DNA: TGTGCCAGCAGCCTAACAGGGGGAAGATTGGACACTGAAGCTTTCTTT
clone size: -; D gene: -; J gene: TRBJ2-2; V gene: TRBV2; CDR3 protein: CASTETSSGELFF; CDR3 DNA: TGTGCCAGCACCGAGACATCCTCGGGGGAGCTGTTTTTT
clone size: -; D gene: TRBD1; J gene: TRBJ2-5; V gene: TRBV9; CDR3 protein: CASSVSLGQGASETQYF; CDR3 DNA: TGTGCCAGCAGCGTATCGCTGGGACAGGGGGCGTCGGAGACCCAGTACTTC
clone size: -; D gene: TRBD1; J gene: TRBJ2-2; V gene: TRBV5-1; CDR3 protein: CASREGQGNTGELFF; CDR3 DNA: TGCGCCAGCAGAGAGGGACAGGGGAACACCGGGGAGCTGTTTTTT
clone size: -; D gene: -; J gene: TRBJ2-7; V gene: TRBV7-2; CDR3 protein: CASSLAIHEQYF; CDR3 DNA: TGTGCCAGCAGCTTAGCCATCCACGAGCAGTACTTC
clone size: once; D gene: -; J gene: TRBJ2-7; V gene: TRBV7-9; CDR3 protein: CASSSRAGPLTYEQYF; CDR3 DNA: TGTGCCAGCAGTTCCCGAGCAGGGCCCCTCACCTACGAGCAGTACTTC
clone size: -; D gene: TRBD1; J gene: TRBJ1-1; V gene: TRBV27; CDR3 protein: CASSQQGAITEAFF; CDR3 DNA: TGTGCCAGCAGCCAACAGGGGGCGATCACTGAAGCTTTCTTT
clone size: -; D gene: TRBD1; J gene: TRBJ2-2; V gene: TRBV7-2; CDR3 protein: CAAPGQKNTGELFF; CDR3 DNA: TGTGCCGCGCCGGGACAGAAGAACACCGGGGAGCTGTTTTTT
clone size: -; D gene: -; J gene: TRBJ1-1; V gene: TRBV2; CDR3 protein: CASSGWDTEAFF; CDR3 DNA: TGTGCCAGCAGTGGGTGGGACACTGAAGCTTTCTTT
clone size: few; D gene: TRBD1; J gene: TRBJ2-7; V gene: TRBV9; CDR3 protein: CASSVSGQGYEQYF; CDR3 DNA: TGTGCCAGCAGCGTCTCGGGACAGGGATACGAGCAGTACTTC
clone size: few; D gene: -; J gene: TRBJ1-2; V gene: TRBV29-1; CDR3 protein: CSVPASSRDGYTF; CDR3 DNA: TGCAGCGTTCCAGCTTCGTCCAGGGATGGCTACACCTTC
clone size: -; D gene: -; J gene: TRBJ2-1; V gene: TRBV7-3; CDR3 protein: CASSLTLGGEQFF; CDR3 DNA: TGTGCCAGCAGCTTAACGTTGGGTGGCGAGCAGTTCTTC
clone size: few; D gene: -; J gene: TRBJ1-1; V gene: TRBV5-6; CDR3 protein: CASSLFVFNTEAFF; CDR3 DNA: TGTGCCAGCAGCTTGTTCGTGTTTAACACTGAAGCTTTCTTT
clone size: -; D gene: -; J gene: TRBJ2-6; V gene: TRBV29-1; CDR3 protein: CSVATPGHSSGANVLTF; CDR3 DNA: TGCAGCGTTGCCACCCCGGGCCACTCCTCTGGGGCCAACGTCCTGACTTTC
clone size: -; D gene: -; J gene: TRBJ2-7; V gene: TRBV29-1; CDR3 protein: CSVTTVTSYEQYF; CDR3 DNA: TGCAGCGTGACGACTGTGACCTCCTACGAGCAGTACTTC
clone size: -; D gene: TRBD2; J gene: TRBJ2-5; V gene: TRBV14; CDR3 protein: CASSQAYGGAGETQYF; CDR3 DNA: TGTGCCAGCAGCCAAGCCTACGGGGGGGCAGGGGAGACCCAGTACTTC
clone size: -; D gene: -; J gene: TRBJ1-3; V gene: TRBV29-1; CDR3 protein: CSGQSGNTIYF; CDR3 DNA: TGCAGCGGACAGTCTGGAAACACCATATATTTT
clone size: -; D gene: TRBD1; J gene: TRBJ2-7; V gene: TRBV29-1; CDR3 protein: CSVGDRVNEQYF; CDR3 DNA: TGCAGCGTGGGTGACAGGGTGAACGAGCAGTACTTC
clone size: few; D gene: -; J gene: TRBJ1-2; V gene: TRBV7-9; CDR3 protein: CASSADDGYTF; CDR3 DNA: TGTGCCAGCAGCGCGGACGATGGCTACACCTTC
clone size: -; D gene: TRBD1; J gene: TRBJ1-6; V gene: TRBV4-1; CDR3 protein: CASSHQTGEPLHF; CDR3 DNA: TGCGCCAGCAGCCATCAAACAGGGGAACCCCTCCACTTT
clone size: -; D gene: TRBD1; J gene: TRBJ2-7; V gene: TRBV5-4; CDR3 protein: CASSWGTGSYEQYF; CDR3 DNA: TGTGCCAGCAGCTGGGGGACAGGGAGCTACGAGCAGTACTTC
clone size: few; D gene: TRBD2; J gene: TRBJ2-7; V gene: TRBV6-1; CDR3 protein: CASNLASGNYEQYF; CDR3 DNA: TGTGCCAGCAACTTGGCTAGCGGGAACTACGAGCAGTACTTC
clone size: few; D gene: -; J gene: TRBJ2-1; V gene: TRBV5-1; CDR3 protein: CASSTTRGHEQFF; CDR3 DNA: TGCGCCAGCAGCACCACTAGAGGGCATGAGCAGTTCTTC
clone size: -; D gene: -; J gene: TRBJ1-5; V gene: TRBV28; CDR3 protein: CASSGEGRMRNQPQHF; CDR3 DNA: TGTGCCAGCAGTGGTGAAGGGCGAATGCGCAATCAGCCCCAGCATTTT
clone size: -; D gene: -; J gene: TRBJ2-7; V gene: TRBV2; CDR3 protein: CASSEVVAGREQYF; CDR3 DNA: TGTGCCAGCAGTGAAGTCGTGGCAGGACGAGAGCAGTACTTC
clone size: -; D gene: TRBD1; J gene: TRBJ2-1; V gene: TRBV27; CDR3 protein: CASRRQGPINEQFF; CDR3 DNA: TGTGCCAGCAGAAGACAGGGACCCATCAATGAGCAGTTCTTC
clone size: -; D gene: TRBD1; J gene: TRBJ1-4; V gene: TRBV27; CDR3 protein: CASSGTGGEKLFF; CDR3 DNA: TGTGCCAGCTCCGGGACAGGGGGCGAAAAACTGTTTTTT
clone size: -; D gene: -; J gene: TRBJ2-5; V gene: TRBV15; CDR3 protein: CATSRADQDSKETQYF; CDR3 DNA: TGTGCCACCAGCAGAGCCGACCAGGACAGTAAAGAGACCCAGTACTTC
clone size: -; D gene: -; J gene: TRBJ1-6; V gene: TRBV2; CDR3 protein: CASRERGGPNSPLHF; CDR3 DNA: TGTGCCAGCAGAGAAAGAGGAGGGCCTAATTCACCCCTCCACTTT
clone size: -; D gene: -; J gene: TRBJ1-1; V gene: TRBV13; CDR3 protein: CASSTGRGTGAFF; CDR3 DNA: TGTGCCAGCAGCACCGGACGGGGGACGGGAGCTTTCTTT
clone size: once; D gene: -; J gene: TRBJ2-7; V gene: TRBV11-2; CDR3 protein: CASSSHWGDTPYEQYF; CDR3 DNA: TGTGCCAGCAGCTCCCATTGGGGGGACACCCCGTACGAGCAGTACTTC
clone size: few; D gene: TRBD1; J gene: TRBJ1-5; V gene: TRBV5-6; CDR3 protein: CASSSTGQPQHF; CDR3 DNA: TGTGCCAGCAGCTCGACAGGGCAACCCCAGCATTTT
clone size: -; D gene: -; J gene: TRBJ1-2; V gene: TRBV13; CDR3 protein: CASSLGRGSYGYTF; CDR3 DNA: TGTGCCAGCAGCTTAGGGAGAGGTTCCTATGGCTACACCTTC
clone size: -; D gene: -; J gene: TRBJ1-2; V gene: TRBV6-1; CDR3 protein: CASSLSTDLGYGYTF; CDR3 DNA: TGTGCCAGCAGTCTGTCTACAGACCTTGGCTATGGCTACACCTTC